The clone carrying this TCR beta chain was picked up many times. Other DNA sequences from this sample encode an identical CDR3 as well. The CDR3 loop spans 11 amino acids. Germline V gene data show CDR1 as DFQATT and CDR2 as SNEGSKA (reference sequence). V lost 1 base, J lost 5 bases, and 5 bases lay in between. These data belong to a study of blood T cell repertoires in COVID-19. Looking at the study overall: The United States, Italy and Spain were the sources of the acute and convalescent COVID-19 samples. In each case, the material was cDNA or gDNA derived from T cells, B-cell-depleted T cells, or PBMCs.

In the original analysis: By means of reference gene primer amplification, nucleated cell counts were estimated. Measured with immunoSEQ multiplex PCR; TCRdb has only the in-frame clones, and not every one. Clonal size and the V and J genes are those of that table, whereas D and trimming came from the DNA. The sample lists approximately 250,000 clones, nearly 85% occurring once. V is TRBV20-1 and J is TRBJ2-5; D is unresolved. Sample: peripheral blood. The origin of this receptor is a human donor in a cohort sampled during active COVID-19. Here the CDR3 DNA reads TGCAGTGCTAGAGTCCAGGAGACCCAGTACTTC. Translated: CSARVQETQYF.